The 20 T cell receptor beta chains below come from one sample, sequenced in a study of early T cells in non-severe SARS-CoV-2 infection. TCRdb re-called the 5' RACE reads with MiXCR, one entry per CDR3 protein. In the table there are over 55,000 distinct CDR3 sequences, under 15% of which are singletons. Material: whole blood. These receptors were obtained from an adult who was a healthcare worker with PCR-confirmed SARS-CoV-2 infection or an uninfected control (not recorded which).

V gene TRBV6-6 combines with J gene TRBJ2-5, with 8 bases lining up with TRBD1. The germline V gene encodes CDR1 MNHNY and CDR2 SVGAGI (reference sequence). There are 17 residues in the CDR3. With 7 bases clipped from V and 2 bases from J, the junction kept 15 bases outside the gene matches. CDR3 residues: CASNKNTGGITQETQYF. The CDR3 nucleotides read TGTGCCAGCAACAAGAATACAGGGGGGATTACGCAAGAGACCCAGTACTTC.

This clonotype occurred a few times. V and J are TRBV12-3 or TRBV12-4 and TRBJ1-4; D is uncertain. This CDR3 has 11 amino acids. Trimming shortened V by 8 bases and J by 7 bases, and 8 bases separated the two germline ends. The CDR3 nucleotides are TGTGCCAGCGGCAGGAGTGAAAAACTGTTTTTT. It encodes CASGRSEKLFF.

This clonotype was seen ten or more times. The chain joins TRBV7-2 to TRBJ1-4, with D perhaps matching TRBD1 (5 bases). Germline CDR1 and CDR2: SGHTA and FQGNSA. The CDR3 contains 13 residues. The germline V and J ends were trimmed by 5 bases and 6 bases, with 10 bases remaining between them. This chain's CDR3 is CASSRDGYEKLFF. For the CDR3, the DNA is TGTGCCAGCAGCAGGGACGGATATGAAAAACTGTTTTTT.

This clonotype was detected only a few times. V is TRBV20-1 and J is TRBJ2-1, with D perhaps matching TRBD2 (6 bases). This CDR3 comprises 17 residues. V was clipped by 0 bases and J by 0 bases, with 15 bases between them. The germline V gene has CDR1 DFQATT and CDR2 SNEGSKA (reference sequence). The CDR3: CSARDRLASSSYNEQFF. Here the CDR3 DNA reads TGCAGTGCTAGAGACCGGCTAGCGTCAAGCTCCTACAATGAGCAGTTCTTC.

This clonotype has ten or more counts. The V and J genes are TRBV19 and TRBJ2-7; TRBD1 matches at 7 bases. The CDR3 sequence is 14 residues long. The germline V gene has CDR1 LNHDA and CDR2 SQIVND (reference sequence). V lost 10 bases and J lost 2; bases outside the gene matches: 11. CDR3 sequence reads: CATLSGTAPYEQYF. The DNA for the CDR3 is TGTGCCACCCTCTCCGGGACAGCCCCCTACGAGCAGTACTTC.

The sample holds a few counts of this clonotype. The chain carries TRBV7-2 and TRBJ2-3, with no clear D. V dropped 5 bases and J dropped 1 base, with 10 bases sitting between them. Germline CDR1 is SGHTA and CDR2 is FQGNSA. The CDR3 length is 14 residues. The CDR3 DNA follows: TGTGCCAGCAGCGTTCGTCACGGCACAGATACGCAGTATTTT. As protein: CASSVRHGTDTQYF.

On this clonotype itself: A much more abundant neighbour one base away suggests this may be a read error. This rearrangement joins TRBV5-1 to TRBJ2-5, with D possibly being TRBD1 or TRBD2 (6 bases each). The CDR3 extends over 14 amino acids. Germline V gene lookup returns CDR1 SGHRS and CDR2 YFSETQ. This CDR3 is CANSPVGGQQTQYF. CDR3 DNA sequence: TGCGCCAACAGCCCGGTGGGGGGCCAGCAGACCCAGTACTTC.

As for this clonotype: A read error is possible here, since a much larger clone lies one base away. This chain uses TRBV20-1 with TRBJ2-3; 8 nucleotides align to TRBD2. Germline V gene sequence: CDR1 DFQATT, CDR2 SNEGSKA (reference sequence). Losses at the gene ends were 5 bases for V and 2 bases for J; bases not matched to a gene: 6. The CDR3 extends over 14 amino acids. CDR3 in amino acids: CSALSGSLTDTQYF. CDR3 in DNA: TGCAGTGCTCTCAGCGGGAGCCTCACAGATACGCAGTATTTT.

In this sample, this clonotype turned up many times. The CDR3 reads CASTPAGDEDTQYF. The CDR3 coding sequence is TGTGCCAGTACCCCAGCGGGAGACGAAGATACGCAGTATTTT. The chain uses TRBV19 and TRBJ2-3; 8 nucleotides align to TRBD2. CDR3 length equals 14 residues. The trim removed 7 bases at V and 5 bases at J, leaving 8 bases unmatched. CDR1 and CDR2 (germline): LNHDA, SQIVND (reference sequence).

This clonotype was observed at least ten times. V gene TRBV12-3 or TRBV12-4 combines with J gene TRBJ2-1; D is undetermined. V shed 7 bases and J shed 8 bases, with 21 bases lying between them. The CDR3 runs to 15 residues. CDR3 sequence: CASTHRRAKAHEQFF. The CDR3 DNA reads TGTGCCAGCACCCATCGAAGGGCCAAAGCCCATGAGCAGTTCTTC.

This clonotype was recorded many times. This chain links TRBV29-1 with TRBJ2-7; either TRBD1 or TRBD2 may supply D (5 bases each). This CDR3 is built from 14 residues. V dropped 6 bases and J dropped 7 bases, with 22 bases sitting between them. Germline lookup yields CDR1 SQVTM and CDR2 ANQGSEA. The CDR3 nucleotides are TGCAGCGTCACCGGGGCAGATGCACTGGGGGAGCAGTACTTC. As protein: CSVTGADALGEQYF.

Many counts were recorded for this clonotype. This chain joins TRBV15 and TRBJ1-6, with D unresolved. V shed 5 bases and J shed 6 bases, with 14 bases lying between them. Germline CDR1 reads LNHNV; CDR2 reads YYDKDF (reference sequence). This CDR3 is 15 amino acids long. CDR3 sequence: CATSLRDIPNSPLHF. CDR3 nucleotide sequence: TGTGCCACCAGCCTCCGGGATATACCTAATTCACCCCTCCACTTT.

This clonotype was detected ten times or more. The rearrangement uses TRBV12-3 or TRBV12-4 and TRBJ2-7, with D possibly being TRBD2 (5 bases). V was pared by 6 bases and J by 3 bases, with 12 bases between. This CDR3 contains 13 residues. The CDR3 here is CASSSGLNYEQYF. DNA of the CDR3: TGTGCCAGCAGCAGTGGACTGAACTACGAGCAGTACTTC.

This clonotype was counted at least ten times. The chain joins TRBV29-1 to TRBJ1-3; D unclear. Looked up from germline, CDR1 is SQVTM and CDR2 is ANQGSEA. The CDR3 sequence is 13 residues long. V was trimmed by 6 bases and J by 0 bases, leaving 9 bases between them. CDR3 nucleotide sequence: TGCAGCGTGCAGGCAGGCTCTGGAAACACCATATATTTT. It specifies CSVQAGSGNTIYF.

This clonotype has ten or more counts. The J gene is TRBJ2-7, the V gene TRBV13; 8 bases are shared with TRBD2. The CDR3 sequence is 14 residues long. Germline V gives CDR1 PRHDT, CDR2 FYEKMQ (reference sequence). J gave up 2 bases and V 1 base, and 1 base lay outside the gene matches. The DNA of the CDR3 is TGTGCCAGCAGCTTAGCGGGGGGGACCTACGAGCAGTACTTC. Translation: CASSLAGGTYEQYF.

V and J are TRBV29-1 and TRBJ1-1; D is unclear. Trimming removed 3 bases from V and 11 bases from J, with 13 bases in between. The CDR3 is made up of 11 amino acids. The V gene's germline CDR1 is SQVTM and CDR2 ANQGSEA. The CDR3 loop is CSVEQAERAFF. As DNA, the CDR3 is TGCAGCGTTGAGCAGGCTGAACGGGCTTTCTTT.

The rearrangement links TRBV11-3 to TRBJ2-1, with TRBD2 matching 14 bases. Trimming at V came to 0 bases and at J to 9 bases, leaving 7 bases not matched to a gene. Per the germline V gene, CDR1 is SGHNT and CDR2 is YENEEA. This CDR3 comprises 17 residues. The CDR3 region has the DNA TGTGCCAGCAGCTTAGATGGCGGGACTAGCGGGAGTGGTGAGCAGTTCTTC. The encoded protein is CASSLDGGTSGSGEQFF.

This clonotype has a count of ten or more. The J gene is TRBJ1-1, the V gene TRBV6-5; TRBD1 agrees at 7 bases. V trimming: 6 bases; J trimming: 4 bases; junction bases outside the gene matches: 8. The CDR3 length is 14 residues. Germline V gene data show CDR1 as MNHEY and CDR2 as SVGAGI. The CDR3 is CASSQQGRRTEAFF. CDR3 in DNA: TGTGCCAGCAGCCAACAGGGGCGGCGCACTGAAGCTTTCTTT.

This clonotype was recorded once. The chain uses TRBV7-9 and TRBJ2-5; D is unclear. From germline, CDR1 is SEHNR and CDR2 FQNEAQ (reference sequence). This CDR3 contains 15 residues. Deletions cut 2 bases from V and 1 base from J, with 11 bases between. The CDR3 protein is CASSLWAGRQETQYF. As DNA, the CDR3 is TGTGCCAGCAGCTTATGGGCAGGCCGCCAAGAGACCCAGTACTTC.

This clonotype was recorded many times. The V gene is TRBV30, the J gene TRBJ2-2; TRBD1 aligns across 7 bases. The ends lost 3 bases at V and 4 bases at J; junction bases unmatched: 5. CDR1 and CDR2 from the germline V gene are GTSNPN and SVGIG (reference sequence). The CDR3 consists of 14 residues. This CDR3 reads CAWRGDRLTGELFF. The CDR3 region has the DNA TGTGCCTGGAGAGGGGACAGACTCACCGGGGAGCTGTTTTTT.